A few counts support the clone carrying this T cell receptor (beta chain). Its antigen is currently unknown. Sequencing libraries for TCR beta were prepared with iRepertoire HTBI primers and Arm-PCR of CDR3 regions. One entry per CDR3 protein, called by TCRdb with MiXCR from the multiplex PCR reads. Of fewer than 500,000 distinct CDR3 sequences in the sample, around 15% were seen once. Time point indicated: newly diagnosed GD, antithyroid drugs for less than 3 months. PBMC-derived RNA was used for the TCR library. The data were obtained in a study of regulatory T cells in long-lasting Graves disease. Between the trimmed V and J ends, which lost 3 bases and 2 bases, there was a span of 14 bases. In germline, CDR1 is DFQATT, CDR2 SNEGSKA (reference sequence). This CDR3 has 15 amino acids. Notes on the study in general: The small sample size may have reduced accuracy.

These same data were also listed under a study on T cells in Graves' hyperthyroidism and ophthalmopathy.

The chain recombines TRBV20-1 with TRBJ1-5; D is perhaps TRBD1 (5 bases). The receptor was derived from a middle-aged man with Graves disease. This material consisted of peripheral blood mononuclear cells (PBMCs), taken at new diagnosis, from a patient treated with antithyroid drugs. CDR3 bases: TGCAGTGCTAGTTGGGGGGTCGGGGGCAATCAGCCCCAGCATTTT. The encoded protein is CSASWGVGGNQPQHF.